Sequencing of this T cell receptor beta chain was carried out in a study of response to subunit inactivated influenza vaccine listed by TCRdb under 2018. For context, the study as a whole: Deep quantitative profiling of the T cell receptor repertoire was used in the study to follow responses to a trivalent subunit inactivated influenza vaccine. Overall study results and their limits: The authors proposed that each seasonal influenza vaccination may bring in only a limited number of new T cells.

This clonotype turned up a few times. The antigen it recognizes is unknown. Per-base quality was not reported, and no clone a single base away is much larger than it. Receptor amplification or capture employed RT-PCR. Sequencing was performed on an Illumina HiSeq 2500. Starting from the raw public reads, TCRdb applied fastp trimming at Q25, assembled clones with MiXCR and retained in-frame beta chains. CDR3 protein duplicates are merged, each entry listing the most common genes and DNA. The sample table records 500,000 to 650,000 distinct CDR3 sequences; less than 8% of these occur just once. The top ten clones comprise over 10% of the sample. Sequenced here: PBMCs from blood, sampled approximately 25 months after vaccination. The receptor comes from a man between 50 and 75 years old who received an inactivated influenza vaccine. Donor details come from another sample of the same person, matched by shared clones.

Here is the DNA: TGTGCCAGCAGCTTGGGGACTACCGGGGGCGCAGATACGCAGTATTTT. The translation is CASSLGTTGGADTQYF. Rearrangement joined TRBV7-9 to TRBJ2-3; the D gene is perhaps TRBD2, on 7 matching bases. Including cysteine and phenylalanine, the CDR3 has 16 amino acids. Of all the DNA, just the CDR3 is kept, 48 bases in frame from base 1. Relative to germline, V is 3 bases shorter and J is 4 bases shorter, with 17 bases between their ends. Sequences SEHNR (CDR1) and FQNEAQ (CDR2) are obtained from the germline V gene (reference sequence).